What follows describes a single TCR beta chain. V was shortened by 5 bases and J by 2 bases, with 17 bases between the two germline ends. Germline V gene data show CDR1 as WNHNN and CDR2 as SYGVQD (reference sequence). The CDR3 is 16 residues long. This sample stems from a study of T cell clones after liver transplantation. Study at large: TCRbeta sequencing after a pre-transplant mixed lymphocyte reaction identified graft-donor-reactive clones, later tracked in post-transplant blood.

TCRdb's table, derived via immunoSEQ multiplex PCR, lists solely in-frame clones and lacks some. The sample includes 72,000 or so clones, roughly 85% seen only once; the top ten take roughly 3%. The sequencing here drew on CD4+ T cells from blood, taken at the 22-month timepoint. The chain is built from TRBV10-1 and TRBJ2-3; D unclear. The sequence came from a human patient who received a liver transplant. Some of the T cells might come from the graft donor. CDR3 DNA sequence: TGCGCCAGCAGTTCTCGACGGTACGAGGTCACAGATACGCAGTATTTT. It specifies CASSSRRYEVTDTQYF.